This TCR beta chain was recorded in a study of chemoradiotherapy in HPV16-positive cancers. This CDR3 comprises 16 residues. Germline loops: CDR1 SGHRS, CDR2 YFSETQ. Trimming at V came to 2 bases and at J to 5 bases, leaving 10 bases not matched to a gene. Sequenced by immunoSEQ multiplex PCR; TCRdb stores in-frame clones only, minus some. The data contain about 5,000 clones, about 96% of them seen just once; the ten biggest clones take up roughly 3.2%. A note on this clone: Its matching antigen is unknown.

General study findings and limits: Better recurrence-free survival went with HPV-responsive T-cell expansion in HPV16-positive patients.

The material was tumor tissue, obtained from a patient who underwent chemoradiotherapy. This chain connects TRBV5-1 to TRBJ2-5, with 9 positions matching TRBD2. The source is a human donor with HPV-associated anogenital cancer. The CDR3 coding sequence is TGCGCCAGCAGCTTTCTAGCGGGAAAGATAGGGGAGACCCAGTACTTC. It is translated as CASSFLAGKIGETQYF.